The clone carrying this TCR beta chain was detected only a few times. The target antigen is unknown. With 3 bases clipped from V and 10 bases from J, the junction kept 8 bases outside the gene matches. Germline-derived CDR1 and CDR2 are SGDLS and YYNGEE. The CDR3 is made up of 14 amino acids. Time point noted: pre-treatment sample, taken before nivolumab and TIL therapy. The tumor samples were excised metastases, mostly pleural nodules or supraclavicular lymph nodes. The sample comes from a study of TIL therapy for anti-PD-1-resistant metastatic lung cancer. About the research overall: Most patients had lung adenocarcinoma; a handful of tumors were EGFR-mutant, two ALK-rearranged; half smoked currently or formerly.

General study findings and limits: TIL cultures after expansion showed higher clonality and lower diversity than baseline tumor (median 6% vs 31%).

The immunoSEQ assay was v3. Assay used: immunoSEQ multiplex PCR; TCRdb lists only in-frame clones, some missing. The table includes about 100,000 clones, roughly 65% detected once. The J gene is TRBJ1-1, the V gene TRBV9; the match to TRBD1 covers 11 bases. The input for sequencing was tumor tissue, taken at baseline. The TCR comes from a person aged 25-79 years with non-small cell lung cancer. The CDR3 nucleotides are TGTGCCAGCAGCGGTGGACAGGGGGCGAGTCTAGCTTTCTTT. As protein: CASSGGQGASLAFF.